These 5 T cell receptor beta chains originate from one sample sequenced in a study of tumor-infiltrating lymphocytes in primary liver carcinoma. Unsorted whole blood yielded blood RNA, and germline DNA was extracted as well. Starting material of around 490 ng total RNA yielded TCR beta cDNA via a constant-region primer. Modified slightly, ARM-PCR produced TCR beta libraries over three nested multiplex PCR rounds. Use of TRBV1-TRBV30 forward primers with a C-beta reverse primer characterized the first two PCR rounds, which lasted 10 cycles each. TCRdb reanalysed the multiplex PCR reads using MiXCR and keeps one entry per CDR3 protein. Of about 210,000 distinct CDR3 sequences listed, around 60% are singletons. Sequencing was performed on peripheral blood. The receptors here all came from an older woman with primary liver carcinoma and hepatitis B virus infection.

J is TRBJ2-3 and V is TRBV11-2; the match to TRBD2 covers 7 bases. V shed 7 bases and J 10 bases; nucleotides not matched to a gene: 14. Germline-derived CDR1 and CDR2 are SGHAT and FQNNGV. This CDR3 spans 14 amino acids. In nucleotides, the CDR3 is TGTGCCAGCACCTCGGCGGGAGTCACCGATTCGCAGTATTTT. It is translated as CASTSAGVTDSQYF.

This clonotype was found once. A read error is possible here, since a much larger clone lies one base away. The V call is TRBV7-9, the J call TRBJ2-1, with D possibly matching TRBD1 (5 bases). The CDR3 length is 15 residues. V dropped 6 bases and J dropped 9 bases, with 21 bases sitting between them. Per germline, CDR1 SEHNR and CDR2 FQNEAQ (reference sequence). CDR3 sequence: CASSDSLSENSEQFF. CDR3 coding DNA: TGTGCCAGCAGTGACAGTTTATCCGAAAACAGTGAGCAGTTCTTC.

To note about this clonotype: A much larger clonotype is one base distant, so this may be a read error. The rearrangement joins TRBV4-1 to TRBJ2-7; unclear D gene. The length of the CDR3 is 14 residues. CDR1 is MGHRA and CDR2 is YSYEKL in the germline V gene. The CDR3 DNA follows: TGCGCCAACAGCCAAGTAGAGCCTGGCTACGAGCAGTACTTC. Translated, it gives CANSQVEPGYEQYF.

This chain joins TRBV6-1 and TRBJ1-1; TRBD1 matches 9 bases. The CDR3 runs 15 residues. With V trimmed by 3 bases and J by 4 bases, 6 bases remained unmatched. The germline CDR1 and CDR2 sequences are MNHNS and SASEGT. For the CDR3, the DNA is TGTGCCAGCAGTGATAGACAGGGGGGGGGCACTGAAGCTTTCTTT. Protein: CASSDRQGGGTEAFF.

Comment on this clonotype: A read error may explain this, as a much larger clone is one base away. In this CDR3 the conserved last residue, phenylalanine or tryptophan, is missing, so a read error is likely. This chain uses TRBV6-1 with TRBJ2-5, with a tentative D call TRBD1 (5 bases). There are 15 residues in the CDR3. In germline, CDR1 is MNHNS, CDR2 SASEGT. Trimming cost V 3 bases and J 5 bases, with 16 bases left between them. The CDR3 nucleotides read TGTGCCAGCAGTGACGTAGCAGGGATGCAGGAGACCCAGTACTAC. This sequence encodes CASSDVAGMQETQYY.